A selection of T cell receptor beta chains follows, all from one sample in a study of blood T cell repertoires in COVID-19. The protocol was immunoSEQ multiplex PCR, while the TCRdb copy is restricted to in-frame clones and leaves out a portion. The sample lists about 180,000 clones; 84% were seen once. The source material was peripheral blood. These receptors came from a man between 18 and 35 years old with active or convalescent COVID-19. The CDR3 runs from the conserved cysteine through the conserved F or W. A D gene is named only where the DNA matches it firmly. Only some rows state a clone size, as once, few, many or a class for expanded clones.

abundance,j_gene,v_gene,d_gene,CDR3nt,CDR3aa
-,TRBJ2-7,TRBV7-2,TRBD2,TGTGCCAGCAGCCCCCTACTAGCGGGAGCCTCCTACGAGCAGTACTTC,CASSPLLAGASYEQYF
-,TRBJ2-3,TRBV5-4,-,TGTGCCAGCAGCCAGACAGTAAGGGGCGAAGATACGCAGTATTTT,CASSQTVRGEDTQYF
-,TRBJ1-1,TRBV5-6,-,TGTGCCAGCAGCCCCCTGCGTCTGAACACTGAAGCTTTCTTT,CASSPLRLNTEAFF
-,TRBJ2-3,TRBV7-9,TRBD2,TGTGCCAGCAGCTTGGGACTAGCCTCAGATACGCAGTATTTT,CASSLGLASDTQYF
-,TRBJ1-3,TRBV19,-,TGTGCCAGTAGTATAGCGGCGACAGTCAGTTCTGGAAACACCATATATTTT,CASSIAATVSSGNTIYF
-,TRBJ2-4,TRBV21-1,-,TGTGCCAGCAGCAAACGGACCTGGACAGGGGGAAATTTAGTAGCCAAAAACATTCAGTACTTC,CASSKRTWTGGNLVAKNIQYF
-,TRBJ1-1,TRBV11-2,TRBD1,TGTGCCAGCAGGTTGACAGGGGGGAACACTGAAGCTTTCTTT,CASRLTGGNTEAFF
-,TRBJ2-3,TRBV11-2,-,TGTGCCAGCAGCCCGGGAGGGGTAGGGACAGGGATTACAGATACGCAGTATTTT,CASSPGGVGTGITDTQYF
-,TRBJ2-5,TRBV19,TRBD2,TGTGCCAGTAGTCTTGCCGGGACTAGCGCGAATAACCAAGAGACCCAGTACTTC,CASSLAGTSANNQETQYF
once,TRBJ1-6,TRBV7-8,-,TGTGCCAGCAGCTTAGTCGGCTATAATTCACCCCTCCACTTT,CASSLVGYNSPLHF
-,TRBJ1-6,TRBV10-3,-,TGTGCCATCAGTGTATCAGGACAGACTTCACCCCTCCACTTT,CAISVSGQTSPLHF
-,TRBJ1-1,TRBV21-1,-,TGTGCCAGCAGCAAACGTCGCCTTGGCCTACAGCCAGTTTTACCGGTGAACACTGAAGCTTTCTTT,CASSKRRLGLQPVLPVNTEAFF
-,TRBJ2-7,TRBV25-1,-,TGTGCCAGCAGTGAGGCCCAGGTCCCCTACGAGCAGTACTTC,CASSEAQVPYEQYF
few,TRBJ1-2,TRBV6-1,-,TGTGCCAGCAGTGTAAAGCCTCATACGCCTAACTATGGCTACACCTTC,CASSVKPHTPNYGYTF
-,TRBJ2-3,TRBV19,TRBD2,TGTGCCAGTAGTATAGCCCCCGGGACTAGCGGTCCCACAGATACGCAGTATTTT,CASSIAPGTSGPTDTQYF
few,TRBJ2-2,TRBV30,-,TGTGCCTGGAGAGACAAAGCGAACACCGGGGAGCTGTTTTTT,CAWRDKANTGELFF
-,TRBJ1-1,TRBV13,-,TGTGCCAGCAGCTTAACCCCGACAGGAGCTAACACTGAAGCTTTCTTT,CASSLTPTGANTEAFF
-,TRBJ2-1,TRBV5-4,TRBD1,TGTGCCAGCAGCTCGGGACAGAACTCCTACAATGAGCAGTTCTTC,CASSSGQNSYNEQFF
-,TRBJ2-1,TRBV6-4,TRBD2,TGTGCCAGCAGCGTGAGCGGGGGGGTGTATAATGAGCAGTTCTTC,CASSVSGGVYNEQFF